Shown below are 10 T cell receptor beta chains from a single sample sequenced in a study of beta chain features in type 1 diabetes. Study results and limitations: In all four CD4+ subsets, TCRB CDR3 length was significantly, moderately reduced in type 1 diabetes.

These receptors have no identified antigens. Reverse transcribing all isolated RNA meant expressed TCRB transcripts were sequenced. TCRdb keeps only in-frame clones here, not all; method: immunoSEQ multiplex PCR. Of fewer than 450,000 clones detected, approximately 13% appear once; the ten largest clones hold 0.013% to 0.015%. The specimen was naive CD4+ T cells from blood. Source of these receptors: a woman aged 18-29 years with type 1 diabetes.

This clone was detected only a few times. The V and J genes are TRBV30 and TRBJ1-1; D gene ambiguous. Germline V gene data show CDR1 as GTSNPN and CDR2 as SVGIG (reference sequence). The CDR3 totals 13 residues. V lost 0 bases to trimming and J lost 5 bases, with 10 bases between them. Here the CDR3 DNA reads TGTGCCTGGAGTGTCTCGGGGTTTACTGAAGCTTTCTTT. This gives the protein CAWSVSGFTEAFF.

This clone occurred a few times. The V and J genes are TRBV5-4 and TRBJ2-2, with 8 bases that match TRBD1. This CDR3 is built from 16 residues. J was trimmed by 6 bases and V by 2 bases; bases with no gene match: 9. Germline V lookup: CDR1 SGHNT, CDR2 YYREEE (reference sequence). CDR3 protein: CASSFGQGAWAGELFF. CDR3 DNA: TGTGCCAGCAGCTTTGGGCAGGGGGCGTGGGCCGGGGAGCTGTTTTTT.

The CDR3 protein is CASRERDRTGELFF. The DNA of the CDR3 is TGTGCCAGCAGGGAGCGGGATCGGACCGGGGAGCTGTTTTTT. The gene calls are TRBV2 and TRBJ2-2; 7 bases fit TRBD2. V lost 6 bases to trimming and J lost 5 bases; unmatched junction nucleotides: 6. CDR1 is SNHLY and CDR2 is FYNNEI in the germline V gene. The CDR3 extends over 14 amino acids. Full variable domain (remainder filled in from reference TRBV2 and TRBJ2-2): EPEVTQTPSHQVTQMGQEVILRCVPISNHLYFYWYRQILGQKVEFLVSFYNNEISEKSEIFDDQFSVERPDGSNFTLKIRSTKLEDSAMYFCASRERDRTGELFFGEGSRLTVL.

This sequence joins TRBV27 and TRBJ2-7; 7 bases are shared with TRBD2. The CDR3 consists of 13 residues. The V gene's germline CDR1 is MNHEY and CDR2 SMNVEV (reference sequence). Trimming at V came to 5 bases and at J to 6 bases, leaving 7 bases not matched to a gene. CDR3 in amino acids: CASSRRELGEQYF. The CDR3 DNA reads TGTGCCAGCAGTAGGCGGGAGTTGGGCGAGCAGTACTTC.

This chain links TRBV9 with TRBJ2-1, with D possibly matching TRBD2 (5 bases). Trimming pared 0 bases from V and 3 bases from J, leaving 10 bases between. Germline V lookup: CDR1 SGDLS, CDR2 YYNGEE. The CDR3 is made up of 15 amino acids. CDR3 amino acids: CASSVGFGDYNEQFF. The CDR3 bases are TGTGCCAGCAGCGTAGGATTCGGGGACTACAATGAGCAGTTCTTC.

The chain carries TRBV18 and TRBJ2-1; 9 bases map to TRBD1. In germline, CDR1 is KGHSH, CDR2 LQKENI. V lost 3 bases to trimming and J lost 4 bases; unmatched junction nucleotides: 7. There are 16 residues in the CDR3. CDR3 sequence (DNA): TGTGCCAGCTCACCGAATCGGGACAGGGATTACAATGAGCAGTTCTTC. Encoded protein: CASSPNRDRDYNEQFF.

This clone came up a few times. The chain links TRBV5-6 to TRBJ2-1; D is unresolved. Between the trimmed V and J ends, which lost 1 base and 9 bases, there was a span of 5 bases. Germline V lookup: CDR1 SGHDT, CDR2 YYEEEE. This CDR3 is built from 11 residues. CDR3 residues: CASSLSSEQFF. The CDR3 region has the DNA TGTGCCAGCAGCTTGTCTTCTGAGCAGTTCTTC.

This clone came up once. The chain combines TRBV25-1 with TRBJ1-1; the D gene is possibly TRBD1 (5 bases). Germline V lookup: CDR1 MGHDK, CDR2 SYGVNS. This CDR3 is built from 15 residues. V was pared by 5 bases and J by 11 bases, with 24 bases between. Written as DNA, the CDR3 is TGTGCCAGCAGTACGCCCCGGGAGGGGCCGTTCATGGCTTTCTTT. Protein sequence: CASSTPREGPFMAFF. Looking up the rest from reference TRBV25-1 and TRBJ1-1 gives the full variable domain: EADIYQTPRYLVIGTGKKITLECSQTMGHDKMYWYQQDPGMELHLIHYSYGVNSTEKGDLSSESTVSRIRTEHFPLTLESARPSHTSQYLCASSTPREGPFMAFFGQGTRLTVV.

CDR3 sequence (DNA): TGTGCCAGCAGCTTAGTAGCGGGAGGGCCAGGGAATGAGCAGTTCTTC. Protein sequence: CASSLVAGGPGNEQFF. The V and J genes are TRBV11-2 and TRBJ2-1; 11 positions agree with TRBD2. V trimming: 1 base; J trimming: 7 bases; junction bases outside the gene matches: 6. CDR3 length: 16 amino acids. CDR1 and CDR2 (germline): SGHAT, FQNNGV. Full variable domain (outside the CDR3, taken from reference TRBV11-2 and TRBJ2-1): EAGVAQSPRYKIIEKRQSVAFWCNPISGHATLYWYQQILGQGPKLLIQFQNNGVVDDSQLPKDRFSAERLKGVDSTLKIQPAKLEDSAVYLCASSLVAGGPGNEQFFGPGTRLTVL.

This chain's CDR3 is CATIDRGVITDTQYF. The CDR3 DNA follows: TGTGCCACAATCGACAGGGGTGTGATCACAGATACGCAGTATTTT. The rearrangement joins TRBV6-6 to TRBJ2-3; TRBD1 agrees at 8 bases. This CDR3 contains 15 residues. Trimming took 10 bases from V and 2 from J; bases not matched to a gene: 11. Per the germline V gene, CDR1 is MNHNY and CDR2 is SVGAGI (reference sequence).